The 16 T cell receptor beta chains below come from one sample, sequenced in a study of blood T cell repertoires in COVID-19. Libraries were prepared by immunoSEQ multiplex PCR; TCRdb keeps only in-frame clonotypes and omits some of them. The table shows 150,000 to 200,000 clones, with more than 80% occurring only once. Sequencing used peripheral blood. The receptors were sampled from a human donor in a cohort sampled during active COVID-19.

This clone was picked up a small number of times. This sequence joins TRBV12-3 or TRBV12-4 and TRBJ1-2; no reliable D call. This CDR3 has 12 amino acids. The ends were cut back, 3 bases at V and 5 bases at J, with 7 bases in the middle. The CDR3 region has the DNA TGTGCCAGCAGTTTGTTCCGGTATGGCTACACCTTC. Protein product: CASSLFRYGYTF.

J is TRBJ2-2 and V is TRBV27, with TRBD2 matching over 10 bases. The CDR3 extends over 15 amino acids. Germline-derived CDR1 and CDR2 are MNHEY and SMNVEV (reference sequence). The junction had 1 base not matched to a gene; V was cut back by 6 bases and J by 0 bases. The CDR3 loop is CASSGLAANTGELFF. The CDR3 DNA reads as TGTGCCAGCAGCGGACTAGCGGCGAACACCGGGGAGCTGTTTTTT.

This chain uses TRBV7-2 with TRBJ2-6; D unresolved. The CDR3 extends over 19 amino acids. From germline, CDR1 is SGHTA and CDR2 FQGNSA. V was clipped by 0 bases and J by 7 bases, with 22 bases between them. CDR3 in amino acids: CASSLALLRVNPSANVLTF. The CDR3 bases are TGTGCCAGCAGCTTAGCGCTCCTTCGGGTTAATCCCTCTGCCAACGTCCTGACTTTC.

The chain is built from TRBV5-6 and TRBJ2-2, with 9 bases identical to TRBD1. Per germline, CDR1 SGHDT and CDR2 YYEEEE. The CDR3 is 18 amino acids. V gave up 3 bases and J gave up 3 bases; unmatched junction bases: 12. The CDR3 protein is CASSSVVRDRVDTGELFF. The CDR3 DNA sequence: TGTGCCAGCAGCTCTGTTGTCCGGGACAGGGTGGACACCGGGGAGCTGTTTTTT. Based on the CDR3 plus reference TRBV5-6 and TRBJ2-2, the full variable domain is DAGVTQSPTHLIKTRGQQVTLRCSPKSGHDTVSWYQQALGQGPQFIFQYYEEEERQRGNFPDRFSGHQFPNYSSELNVNALLLGDSALYLCASSSVVRDRVDTGELFFGEGSRLTVL.

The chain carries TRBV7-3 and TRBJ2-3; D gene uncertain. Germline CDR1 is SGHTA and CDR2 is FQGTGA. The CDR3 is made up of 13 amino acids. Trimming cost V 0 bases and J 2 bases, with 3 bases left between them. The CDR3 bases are TGTGCCAGCAGCTTAACTTACACAGATACGCAGTATTTT. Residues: CASSLTYTDTQYF.

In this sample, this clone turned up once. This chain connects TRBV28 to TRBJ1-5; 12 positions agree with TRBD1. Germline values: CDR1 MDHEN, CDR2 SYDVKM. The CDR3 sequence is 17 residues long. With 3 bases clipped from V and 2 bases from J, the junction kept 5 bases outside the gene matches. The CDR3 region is CASSFLGQGARNQPQHF. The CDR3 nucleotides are TGTGCCAGCAGTTTTTTGGGACAGGGGGCCCGCAATCAGCCCCAGCATTTT.

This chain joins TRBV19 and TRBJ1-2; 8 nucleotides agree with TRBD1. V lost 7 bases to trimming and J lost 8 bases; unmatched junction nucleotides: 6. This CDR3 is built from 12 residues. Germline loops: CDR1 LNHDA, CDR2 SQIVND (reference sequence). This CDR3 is CASNPQGAGYTF. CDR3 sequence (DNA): TGTGCCAGTAATCCCCAGGGGGCCGGCTACACCTTC.

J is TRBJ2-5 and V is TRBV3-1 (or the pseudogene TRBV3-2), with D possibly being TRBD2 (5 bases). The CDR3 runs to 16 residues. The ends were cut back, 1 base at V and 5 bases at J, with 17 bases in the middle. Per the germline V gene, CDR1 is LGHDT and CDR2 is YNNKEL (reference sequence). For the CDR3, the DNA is TGTGCCAGCAGCCAAGCCGGAAGGGCACGGGGTGAGACCCAGTACTTC. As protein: CASSQAGRARGETQYF.

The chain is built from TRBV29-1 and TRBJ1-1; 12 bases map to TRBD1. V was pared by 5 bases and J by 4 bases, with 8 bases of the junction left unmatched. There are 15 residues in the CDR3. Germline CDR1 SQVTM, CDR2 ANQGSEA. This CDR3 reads CSVTGTGGPSTEAFF. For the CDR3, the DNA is TGCAGCGTTACCGGGACAGGGGGCCCGAGCACTGAAGCTTTCTTT.

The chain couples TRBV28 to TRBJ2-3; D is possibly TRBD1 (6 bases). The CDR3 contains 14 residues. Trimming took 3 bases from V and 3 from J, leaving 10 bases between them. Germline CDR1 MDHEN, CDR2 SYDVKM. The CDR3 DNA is TGTGCCAGCAGTTTGGCAGGGGTGACAGATACGCAGTATTTT. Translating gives CASSLAGVTDTQYF.

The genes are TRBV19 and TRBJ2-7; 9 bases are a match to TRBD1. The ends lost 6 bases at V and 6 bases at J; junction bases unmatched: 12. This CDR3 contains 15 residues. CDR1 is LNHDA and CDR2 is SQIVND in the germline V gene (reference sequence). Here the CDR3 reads CASRPGGQGSGEQYF. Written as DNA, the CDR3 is TGTGCCAGTAGACCAGGCGGACAGGGGAGCGGCGAGCAGTACTTC.

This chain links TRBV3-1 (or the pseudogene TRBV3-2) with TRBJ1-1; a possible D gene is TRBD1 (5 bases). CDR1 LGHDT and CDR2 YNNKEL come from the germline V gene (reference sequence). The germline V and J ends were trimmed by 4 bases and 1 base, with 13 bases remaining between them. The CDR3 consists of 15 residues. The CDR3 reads CASSLAGARNTEAFF. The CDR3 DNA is TGTGCCAGCAGCCTGGCTGGGGCCAGGAACACTGAAGCTTTCTTT.

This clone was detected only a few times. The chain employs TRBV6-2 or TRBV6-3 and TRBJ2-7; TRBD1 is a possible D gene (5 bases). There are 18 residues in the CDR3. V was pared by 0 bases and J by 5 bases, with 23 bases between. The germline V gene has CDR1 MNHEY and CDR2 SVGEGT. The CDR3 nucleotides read TGTGCCAGCAGTTACTCGATAGAAGGGGCATCTGCCCCCAACGAGCAGTACTTC. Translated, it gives CASSYSIEGASAPNEQYF.

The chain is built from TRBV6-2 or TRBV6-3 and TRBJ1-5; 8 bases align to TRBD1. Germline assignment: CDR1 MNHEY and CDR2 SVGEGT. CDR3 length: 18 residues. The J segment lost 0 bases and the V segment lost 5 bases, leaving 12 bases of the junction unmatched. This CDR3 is CASSPDRGDFYSNQPQHF. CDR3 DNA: TGTGCCAGCAGTCCCGACAGGGGAGACTTTTATAGCAATCAGCCCCAGCATTTT.

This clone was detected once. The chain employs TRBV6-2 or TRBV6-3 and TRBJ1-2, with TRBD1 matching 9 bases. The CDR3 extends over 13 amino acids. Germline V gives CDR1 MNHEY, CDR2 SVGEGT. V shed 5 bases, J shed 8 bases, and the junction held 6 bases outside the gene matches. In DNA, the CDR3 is TGTGCCAGCAGTCTCACAGGGGGCCGAGGCTACACCTTC. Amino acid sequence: CASSLTGGRGYTF.

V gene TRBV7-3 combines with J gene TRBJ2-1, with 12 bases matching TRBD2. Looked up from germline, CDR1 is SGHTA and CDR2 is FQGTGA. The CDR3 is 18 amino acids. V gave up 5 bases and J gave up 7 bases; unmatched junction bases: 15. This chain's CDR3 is CASSPRGPSGRAGNEQFF. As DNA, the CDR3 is TGTGCCAGCAGCCCGAGGGGTCCTAGCGGGAGGGCCGGAAATGAGCAGTTCTTC.